The TCR beta chain described here comes from a study of shared clonotypes between healthy human individuals. Whole-study context: Every donor yielded three CD4 naive, three CD4 memory, two CD8 naive and one CD8 memory plate. General study findings and limits: The represented genetic and exposure-history diversity was limited by the small number of donors. Rarefaction showed sorted-subset sequencing was incomplete despite large depth.

Data came from immunoSEQ multiplex PCR; TCRdb stores just in-frame clones and leaves some out. The sample holds roughly 2,300,000 clones, roughly 92% seen once. From germline, CDR1 is MNHEY and CDR2 SVGAGI. This CDR3 is built from 15 residues. Trimming removed 2 bases at V and 2 bases at J, with 12 bases between. This clone was observed a single time. Its antigen is undetermined. The sequence came from a man aged 18-30 years in good health. Some clones in this sample may be carry-over from other donors' samples. The genes are TRBV6-5 and TRBJ1-2; D gene uncertain. The sequencing sample was made of naive CD4+ T cells from PBMCs. Specified subset: CD45RA+ positively selected. The CDR3 nucleotides read TGTGCCAGCAGTTACAGGAGTTCCACCAACTATGGCTACACCTTC. Its protein product is CASSYRSSTNYGYTF.